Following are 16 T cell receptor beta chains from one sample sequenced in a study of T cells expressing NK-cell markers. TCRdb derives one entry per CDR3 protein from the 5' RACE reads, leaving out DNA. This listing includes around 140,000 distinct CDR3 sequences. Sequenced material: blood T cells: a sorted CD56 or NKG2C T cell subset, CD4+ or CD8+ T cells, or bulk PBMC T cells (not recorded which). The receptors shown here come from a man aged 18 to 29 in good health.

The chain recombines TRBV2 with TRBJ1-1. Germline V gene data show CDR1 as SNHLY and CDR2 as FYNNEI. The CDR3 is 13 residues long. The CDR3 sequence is CASSTGRGTEAFF.

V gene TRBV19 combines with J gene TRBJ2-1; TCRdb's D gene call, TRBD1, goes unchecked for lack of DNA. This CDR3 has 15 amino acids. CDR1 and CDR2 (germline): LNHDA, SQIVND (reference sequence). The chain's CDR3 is CASSIGWGVSAEQFF.

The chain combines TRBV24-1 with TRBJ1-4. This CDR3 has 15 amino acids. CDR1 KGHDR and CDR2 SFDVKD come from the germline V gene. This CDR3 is CATSDLQDPHEKLFF.

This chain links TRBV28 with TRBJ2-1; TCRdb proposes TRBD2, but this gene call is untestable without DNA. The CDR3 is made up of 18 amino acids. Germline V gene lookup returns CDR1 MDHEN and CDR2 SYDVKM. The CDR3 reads CASSLTSAVWSSYNEQFF.

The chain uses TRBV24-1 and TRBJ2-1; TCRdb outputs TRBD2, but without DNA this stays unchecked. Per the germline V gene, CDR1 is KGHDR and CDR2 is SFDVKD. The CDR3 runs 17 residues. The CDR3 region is CATSETSGRYNGNEQFF.

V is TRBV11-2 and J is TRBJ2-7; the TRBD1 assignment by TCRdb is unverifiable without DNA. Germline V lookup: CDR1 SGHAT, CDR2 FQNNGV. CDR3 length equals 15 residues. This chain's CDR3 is CASSSPEGGPYEQYF.

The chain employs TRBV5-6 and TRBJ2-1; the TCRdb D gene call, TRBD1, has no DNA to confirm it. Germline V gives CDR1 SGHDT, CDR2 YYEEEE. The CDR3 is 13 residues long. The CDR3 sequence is CASRGTGTNEQFF.

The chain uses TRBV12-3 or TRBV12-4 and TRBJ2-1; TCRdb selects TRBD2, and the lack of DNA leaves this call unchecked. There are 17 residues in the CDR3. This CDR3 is CASSLAPGGSSVNEQFF.

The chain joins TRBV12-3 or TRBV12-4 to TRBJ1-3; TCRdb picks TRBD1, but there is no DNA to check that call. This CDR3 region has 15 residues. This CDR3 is CASSVYRDSGNTIYF.

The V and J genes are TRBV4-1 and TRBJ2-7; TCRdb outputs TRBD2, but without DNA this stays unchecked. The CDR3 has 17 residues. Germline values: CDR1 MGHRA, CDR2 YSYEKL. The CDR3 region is CASSQETILAFTYEQYF.

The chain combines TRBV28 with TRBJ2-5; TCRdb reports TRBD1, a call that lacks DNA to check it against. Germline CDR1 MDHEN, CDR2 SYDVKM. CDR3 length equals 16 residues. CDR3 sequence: CASSSPGTVAEETQYF.

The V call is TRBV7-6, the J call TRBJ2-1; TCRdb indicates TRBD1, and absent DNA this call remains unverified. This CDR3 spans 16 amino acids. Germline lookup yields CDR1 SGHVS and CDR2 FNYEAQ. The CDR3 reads CASSRGAGTYYNEQFF.

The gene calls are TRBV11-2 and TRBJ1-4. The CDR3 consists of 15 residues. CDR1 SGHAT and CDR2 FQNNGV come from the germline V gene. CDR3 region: CASWNTGATNEKLFF.

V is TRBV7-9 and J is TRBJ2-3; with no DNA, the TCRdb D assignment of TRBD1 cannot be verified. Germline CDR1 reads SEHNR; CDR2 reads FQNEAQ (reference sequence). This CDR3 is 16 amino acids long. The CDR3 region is CASSSHLGGATDTQYF.

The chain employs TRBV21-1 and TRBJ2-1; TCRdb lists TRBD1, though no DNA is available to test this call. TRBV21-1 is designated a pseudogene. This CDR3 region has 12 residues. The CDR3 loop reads CAADTRGAEQFF.

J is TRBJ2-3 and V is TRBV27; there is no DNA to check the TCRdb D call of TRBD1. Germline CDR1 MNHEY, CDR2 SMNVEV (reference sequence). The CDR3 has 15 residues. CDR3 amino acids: CASSIWTGNTDTQYF.